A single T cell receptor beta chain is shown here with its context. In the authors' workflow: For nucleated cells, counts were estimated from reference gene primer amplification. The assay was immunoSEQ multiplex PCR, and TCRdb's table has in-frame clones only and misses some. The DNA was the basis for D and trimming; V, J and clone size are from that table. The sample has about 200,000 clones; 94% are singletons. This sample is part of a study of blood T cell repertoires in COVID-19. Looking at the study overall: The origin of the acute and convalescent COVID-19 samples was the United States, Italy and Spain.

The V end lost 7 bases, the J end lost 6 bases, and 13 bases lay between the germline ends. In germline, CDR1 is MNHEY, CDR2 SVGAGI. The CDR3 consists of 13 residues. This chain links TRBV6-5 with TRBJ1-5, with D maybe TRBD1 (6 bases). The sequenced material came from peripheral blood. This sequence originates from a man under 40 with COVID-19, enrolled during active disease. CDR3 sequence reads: CASKAGGFQPQHF. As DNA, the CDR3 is TGTGCCAGCAAAGCGGGGGGCTTTCAGCCCCAGCATTTT.